This entry concerns a single T cell receptor beta chain. The target antigen is unknown. These data belong to a study of neurological immune-mediated disorders. Study observations and caveats: None of the CDR3 amino acid sequences found in expanded clones was shared across subjects. This suggests that the TCR-beta repertoires were private in all groups.

With 10-nucleotide random UMIs included, cDNA was synthesized by 5'RACE. In TCRdb, the 5' RACE reads were re-called with MiXCR into one record per CDR3 protein. The table shows some 20,000 distinct CDR3 sequences, with 10% occurring only once. Preparation of the unsorted libraries drew on 2 million PBMCs stored at -80 C. This receptor was obtained from a woman aged 55-70 years with HTLV-1-associated myelopathy (HAM/TSP). The sample taken for sequencing was PBMCs.

The CDR3 region is CASSGYRAEQYF. In DNA, the CDR3 is TGTGCCAGCAGTGGCTACAGGGCCGAGCAGTACTTC. V and J are TRBV25-1 and TRBJ2-7; tentatively, D is TRBD1 (6 bases). In germline, CDR1 is MGHDK, CDR2 SYGVNS. This CDR3 contains 12 residues. V was clipped by 4 bases and J by 6 bases, with 10 bases between them.